What follows describes a single T cell receptor beta chain. The antigen this receptor binds is unknown. No much larger clone exists at a distance of one base, and base qualities are not known. All of the isolated RNA was reverse transcribed with the High Capacity cDNA Reverse Transcription Kit, so expressed TCRB transcripts were sequenced. Naive, central memory and regulatory T cell samples underwent deep immunoSEQ sequencing, averaging about 3.57 million total reads per sample. Sorted cells were lysed in RLT buffer and RNA was extracted with DNase-treated RNeasy Micro or Mini kits, depending on cell number. To prevent cross-contamination, each cell subset was processed individually, whereas patient and healthy donor samples were processed jointly. The immunoSEQ multiplex PCR was used to amplify TCRB sequences from cDNA, generating 87-bp fragments that spanned the CDR3 region. Sequencing of the amplicons was done on the Illumina HiSeq platform. The study's own analysis went as follows. PCR bias was corrected computationally using synthetic template baselines, and reads within Hamming distance 2 were collapsed, with unmergeable singletons discarded. Reads were aligned to IMGT to assign V, D and J genes, CDR3 length, and insertions or deletions at six rearrangement sites. Within each subset, clonotype counts were normalized to sorted cell number, and only after that were true diversity and Gini coefficients computed with the tcR R package. The overlap coefficient, calculated on TCRB nucleotide sequences, was used to measure repertoire sharing. In its TCRdb copy, this immuneACCESS table keeps in-frame sequences only and misses some clones. Where compared with another copy, unresolved V genes explain less than half of these, and the others have no known cause. V, J and clone size are taken as reported in that table, and D and trimming were inferred from the DNA itself. In all, the sample holds more than 100,000 clones, and approximately 30% of those were seen once. The top ten clonotypes cover under 0.55% of the sample.

CDR1 and CDR2 (LNHDA, SQIVND) derive from the germline V gene (reference sequence). For this chain, trimming is 7 bases at the V end and 3 bases at the J end, and the number of junction bases without a gene match is 7. The CDR3 numbers 16 residues from cysteine through phenylalanine. The kept DNA is CDR3 alone, 48 bases in frame from the first base. The data belong to a study of beta chain features in type 1 diabetes (dated by TCRdb to 2016 to 2018). A note on the overall study: Mean age, gender distribution, total cell number and subset yield did not differ between patients and healthy donors. A total of 100 million to 110 million sorted cells were examined across all samples, and a strong correlation was observed between cell number per subset and RNA yield. In the study, recently diagnosed type 1 diabetes patients and matched healthy donors were compared on the TCRB repertoires of their sorted circulating CD4+ T cell subsets. Naive and central memory subsets were obtained from all 30 or so donors, but regulatory and stem cell-like memory subsets were isolated from only 8 patients and roughly eight healthy donors.

The study at large found these results: Type 1 diabetes patients showed a moderate but significant shortening of TCRB CDR3 length in all four CD4+ subsets. Fewer insertions and more nucleotide deletions at VDJ recombination sites were observed in patients with type 1 diabetes, implying thymic rearrangement abnormalities. Because cDNA was sequenced instead of genomic DNA, highly expressing activated cells could be over-represented, though the groups showed no difference in activation or CD3 levels. Naive, central memory and regulatory TCRB repertoires appeared to be more similar among patients than among healthy donors. Only small numbers of individuals were included in the HLA sub-analyses, which left unresolved whether HLA type had any influence on TCRB rearrangement. PCR might favor shorter templates, but patient and control samples were amplified and corrected together, so any skew would affect both groups equally.

From each donor, a single peripheral blood sample of about 116 mL on average was drawn into heparinised tubes. A BD FACSAria II was used to sort naive, central memory, regulatory and stem cell-like memory CD4+ T cells with a panel that included CD45RO, CCR7, CD25, CD127, CD95 and CD27. Purity was above 95% for every sorted population. PBMCs were isolated immediately by Lymphoprep density gradient centrifugation and stained directly without culture. So that batch effects would be minimized, each experiment stained and sorted samples in pairs, pairing one healthy donor with one patient. The sequenced sample was central memory CD4+ T cells from blood. The TCR comes from a woman aged 18-30 years with type 1 diabetes. The chain uses TRBV19 and TRBJ2-6, with 9 bases in between that match TRBD1. The DNA sequence is TGTGCCAGTACCCACAGGGGGCTCGGTGGGGCCAACGTCCTGACTTTC. This translates into CASTHRGLGGANVLTF.